This TCR beta chain was profiled in a study of blood T cell repertoires in COVID-19. The assay was immunoSEQ multiplex PCR, and TCRdb's table has in-frame clones only and misses some. The table has roughly 100,000 clones, 81% seen once; the top ten hold approximately 9%. V shed 0 bases and J 9 bases; nucleotides not matched to a gene: 12. The CDR3 length is 18 residues. The germline V gene encodes CDR1 LGHDT and CDR2 YNNKEL (reference sequence). The material sequenced was peripheral blood. This rearrangement joins TRBV3-1 (or the pseudogene TRBV3-2) to TRBJ2-1; 12 bases align to TRBD2. This clonotype originated in a woman in her 70s with acute or convalescent COVID-19. The CDR3 protein is CASSQDDFLAGGPGEQFF. The CDR3, as DNA: TGTGCCAGCAGCCAAGATGATTTCCTAGCGGGAGGGCCGGGTGAGCAGTTCTTC.